Each of the 17 T cell receptor beta chains below was sequenced from the same sample in a study of early T cells in non-severe SARS-CoV-2 infection. TCRdb redid the calling of the 5' RACE reads with MiXCR, one entry per CDR3 protein. The data hold roughly 20,000 distinct CDR3 sequences, with approximately 4.8% observed a single time. Sequencing was done on a sample of whole blood. The receptors here all came from an adult who was a healthcare worker with PCR-confirmed SARS-CoV-2 infection or an uninfected control (not recorded which).

The chain employs TRBV7-2 and TRBJ2-3; 9 bases align to TRBD1. Germline V gene sequence: CDR1 SGHTA, CDR2 FQGNSA. The junction had 4 bases not matched to a gene; V was cut back by 3 bases and J by 6 bases. The CDR3 length is 14 residues. DNA of the CDR3: TGTGCCAGCAGCTTTAAACAGGGGGCGGATACGCAGTATTTT. Its protein product is CASSFKQGADTQYF.

This clonotype was seen ten or more times. The V and J genes are TRBV11-2 and TRBJ2-7; D gene ambiguous. V lost 5 bases and J lost 4, with 12 bases in between. The CDR3 is 13 amino acids. The germline CDR1 and CDR2 sequences are SGHAT and FQNNGV. CDR3 DNA sequence: TGTGCCAGCAGCCCAGCCAGGTTATACGAGCAGTACTTC. The encoded protein is CASSPARLYEQYF.

J is TRBJ1-3 and V is TRBV4-3; the D is unclear. With 0 bases removed from V and 0 bases from J, the gap between germline ends came to 9 bases. Germline CDR1 LGHNA, CDR2 YSLEER. The CDR3 contains 16 residues. DNA for the CDR3: TGCGCCAGCAGCCAAGAGGGTCCAGGCTCTGGAAACACCATATATTTT. Protein product: CASSQEGPGSGNTIYF.

This clonotype is labeled as medium-sized (0.01 to 0.1%). The chain combines TRBV7-9 with TRBJ1-1, with TRBD1 matching over 7 bases. The length of the CDR3 is 13 residues. CDR1 and CDR2 from the germline V gene are SEHNR and FQNEAQ (reference sequence). The V and J ends lost 7 bases and 8 bases, in that order; junction bases with no gene match: 10. CDR3 region: CASNGYRGGEAFF. Here the CDR3 DNA reads TGTGCCAGCAACGGATACAGGGGTGGCGAAGCTTTCTTT.

This clonotype was seen ten or more times. V usage is TRBV3-1 and J usage is TRBJ2-5; unclear D gene. The CDR3 extends over 12 amino acids. Trimming shortened V by 0 bases and J by 4 bases, and 3 bases separated the two germline ends. Looked up from germline, CDR1 is LGHDT and CDR2 is YNNKEL (reference sequence). CDR3 sequence (DNA): TGTGCCAGCAGCCAAGATACAGAGACCCAGTACTTC. Amino acids: CASSQDTETQYF.

The chain joins TRBV6-5 to TRBJ1-1, with 7 bases lining up with TRBD1. CDR3 length: 17 amino acids. Trimming cost V 6 bases and J 1 base; bases outside gene matches: 14. Germline V CDR1 and CDR2: MNHEY, SVGAGI. As DNA, the CDR3 is TGTGCCAGCAGCCGAACAAACAGGGGTCGTAGGAACACTGAAGCTTTCTTT. Translation gives CASSRTNRGRRNTEAFF.

In its sample, this clonotype was seen many times. The V call is TRBV2, the J call TRBJ2-5; 7 bases map to TRBD1. Germline CDR1 reads SNHLY; CDR2 reads FYNNEI. This CDR3 has 14 residues. Unmatched junction bases numbered 3, after V lost 3 bases and J lost 2 bases. Written as DNA, the CDR3 is TGTGCCAGCAGTGAGAGACAGGGTCAAGAGACCCAGTACTTC. Its translation: CASSERQGQETQYF.

This clonotype ranks as medium-sized. The chain links TRBV12-3 or TRBV12-4 to TRBJ2-2, with D perhaps matching TRBD2 (7 bases). V dropped 3 bases and J dropped 2 bases, with 13 bases sitting between them. The CDR3 is 16 residues long. DNA for the CDR3: TGTGCCAGCAGTTTCCGCGGGGGCCTTAACACCGGGGAGCTGTTTTTT. Its protein product is CASSFRGGLNTGELFF.

This clonotype has a single count. The CDR3 nucleotides read TGTGCCATCAGTGATTCGGACAGGGGGCTTGGTTTCTTT. Translating gives CAISDSDRGLGFF. This chain joins TRBV10-3 and TRBJ1-1; TRBD1 agrees at 11 bases. The V gene's germline CDR1 is ENHRY and CDR2 SYGVKD. The CDR3 is 13 residues long. Losses at the gene ends were 3 bases for V and 13 bases for J; bases not matched to a gene: 7.

V gene TRBV7-9 combines with J gene TRBJ1-5; D is unresolved. The CDR3 contains 13 residues. The germline V gene encodes CDR1 SEHNR and CDR2 FQNEAQ (reference sequence). Trimming shortened V by 1 base and J by 7 bases, and 8 bases separated the two germline ends. CDR3 loop: CASSLDTSQPQHF. For the CDR3, the DNA is TGTGCCAGCAGCTTAGACACATCCCAGCCCCAGCATTTT.

The rearrangement uses TRBV6-5 and TRBJ1-4; 9 nucleotides match TRBD1. Looked up from germline, CDR1 is MNHEY and CDR2 is SVGAGI. This CDR3 has 14 residues. The J segment lost 6 bases and the V segment lost 6 bases, leaving 5 bases of the junction unmatched. The CDR3 sequence: CASRHRDRDEKLFF. For the CDR3, the DNA is TGTGCCAGCAGACATCGGGACAGGGATGAAAAACTGTTTTTT.

This clonotype has ten or more counts. The chain links TRBV20-1 to TRBJ2-7; D is ambiguous. Looked up from germline, CDR1 is DFQATT and CDR2 is SNEGSKA (reference sequence). V lost 5 bases, J lost 7 bases, and 15 bases lay in between. The CDR3 consists of 12 residues. This chain's CDR3 is CSAEDGPSEQYF. In DNA form, the CDR3 reads TGCAGTGCTGAAGATGGGCCTAGTGAGCAGTACTTC.

The chain is built from TRBV19 and TRBJ2-2, with 7 bases lining up with TRBD2. The trim removed 2 bases at V and 2 bases at J, leaving 5 bases unmatched. The CDR3 is 16 residues long. Germline lookup yields CDR1 LNHDA and CDR2 SQIVND (reference sequence). CDR3: CASSIMGGSNTGELFF. The CDR3 DNA reads TGTGCCAGTAGTATAATGGGCGGGAGTAACACCGGGGAGCTGTTTTTT.

This clonotype was counted many times. The chain uses TRBV19 and TRBJ1-5, with D unclear. The germline CDR1 and CDR2 sequences are LNHDA and SQIVND (reference sequence). The V end lost 0 bases, the J end lost 7 bases, and 4 bases lay between the germline ends. This CDR3 has 12 amino acids. This CDR3 reads CASSIEAQPQHF. DNA for the CDR3: TGTGCCAGTAGTATAGAAGCCCAGCCCCAGCATTTT.

This clonotype has at least ten counts. This chain joins TRBV12-3 or TRBV12-4 and TRBJ2-3; 7 bases are shared with TRBD2. CDR3 length: 15 residues. Germline trimming cut 6 bases from V and 0 bases from J; bases unmatched to any gene: 6. The CDR3 here is CASSISGSSTDTQYF. CDR3 coding DNA: TGTGCCAGCAGCATTAGCGGGTCTAGCACAGATACGCAGTATTTT.

CDR3 coding DNA: TGTGCCAGCAGTTTAACAACTAGGCCCGGGGAGCTGTTTTTT. Its translation: CASSLTTRPGELFF. This chain connects TRBV12-3 or TRBV12-4 to TRBJ2-2; possible D gene TRBD2, 5 bases. V lost 2 bases and J 6 bases, leaving 10 bases between the germline ends. The length of the CDR3 is 14 residues.

V and J are TRBV20-1 and TRBJ2-7; D might be TRBD1 (6 bases). The CDR3 runs to 12 residues. CDR1 is DFQATT, CDR2 SNEGSKA, per germline (reference sequence). The V end lost 1 base, the J end lost 4 bases, and 8 bases lay between the germline ends. The CDR3 nucleotides are TGCAGTGCTAGAGGGACAGCTTACGAGCAGTACTTC. Amino acids: CSARGTAYEQYF.